This T cell receptor beta chain was captured by sequencing in a study of response to subunit inactivated influenza vaccine. Each CDR3 protein gets one entry after TCRdb re-called the RT-PCR reads with MiXCR. The sample has about 570,000 distinct CDR3 sequences, around 10% seen once. CDR3 length: 14 residues. Trimming shortened V by 4 bases and J by 4 bases, and 15 bases separated the two germline ends. Germline values: CDR1 DFQATT, CDR2 SNEGSKA (reference sequence). This sample was shared with a second study, whose subject was T cells expressing NK-cell markers. As that study records: Synthesis of TCR beta cDNA relied on 5'RACE template switching carrying UMIs. The TCR beta repertoires were obtained from sorted CD3+CD56+NKG2C+, CD3+CD56+NKG2C- and CD3+CD56-NKG2C+ T cells. Anti-gamma-delta TCR antibody use in several experiments restricted sorting to alpha-beta TCR T cells. A handful of donors showed these clonotypes also leading the CD3+CD56-NKG2C+ fraction.

This sample comprised PBMCs from blood, obtained on the day of vaccination. The receptor was isolated from a man aged 45 to 65 who received an inactivated influenza vaccine. The V and J genes are TRBV20-1 and TRBJ2-3; D gene uncertain. CDR3 nucleotides: TGCAGTGCTACGTGGGTAGGGTCCGCAGATACGCAGTATTTT. Translation: CSATWVGSADTQYF.